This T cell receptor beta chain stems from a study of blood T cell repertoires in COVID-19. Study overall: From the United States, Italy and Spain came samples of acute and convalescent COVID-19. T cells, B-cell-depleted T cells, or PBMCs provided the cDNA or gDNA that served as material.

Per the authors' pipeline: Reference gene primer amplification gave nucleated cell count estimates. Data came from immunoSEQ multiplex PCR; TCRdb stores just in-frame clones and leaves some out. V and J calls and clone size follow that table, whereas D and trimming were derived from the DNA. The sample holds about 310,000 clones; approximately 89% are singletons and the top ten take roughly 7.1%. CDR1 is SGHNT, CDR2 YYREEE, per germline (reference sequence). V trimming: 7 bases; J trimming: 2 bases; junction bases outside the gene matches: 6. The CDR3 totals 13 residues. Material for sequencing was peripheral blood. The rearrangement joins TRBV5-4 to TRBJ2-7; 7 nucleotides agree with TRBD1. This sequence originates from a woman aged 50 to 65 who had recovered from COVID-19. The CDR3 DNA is TGTGCCAGCCTGAACAGGGGAACCTACGAGCAGTACTTC. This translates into CASLNRGTYEQYF.